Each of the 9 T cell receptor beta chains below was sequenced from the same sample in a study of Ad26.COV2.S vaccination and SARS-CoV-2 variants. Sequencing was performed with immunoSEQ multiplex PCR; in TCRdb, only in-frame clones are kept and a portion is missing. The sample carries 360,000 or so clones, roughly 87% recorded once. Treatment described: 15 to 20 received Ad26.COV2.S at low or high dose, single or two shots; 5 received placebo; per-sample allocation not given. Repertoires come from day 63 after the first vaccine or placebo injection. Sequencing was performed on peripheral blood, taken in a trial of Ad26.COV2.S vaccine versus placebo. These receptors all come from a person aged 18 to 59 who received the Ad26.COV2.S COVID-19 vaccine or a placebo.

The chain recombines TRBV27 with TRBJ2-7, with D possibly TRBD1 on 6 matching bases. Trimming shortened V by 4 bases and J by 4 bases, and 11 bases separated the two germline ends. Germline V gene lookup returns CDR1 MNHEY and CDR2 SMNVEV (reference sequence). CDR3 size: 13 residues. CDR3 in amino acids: CASSSYREYEQYF. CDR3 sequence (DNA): TGTGCCAGCAGTTCCTACAGGGAGTACGAGCAGTACTTC.

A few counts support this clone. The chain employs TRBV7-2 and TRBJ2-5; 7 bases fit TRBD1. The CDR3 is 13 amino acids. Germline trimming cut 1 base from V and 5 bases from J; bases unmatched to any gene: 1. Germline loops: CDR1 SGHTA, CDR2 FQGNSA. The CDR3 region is CASSLGGGETQYF. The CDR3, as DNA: TGTGCCAGCAGCTTAGGAGGGGGCGAGACCCAGTACTTC.

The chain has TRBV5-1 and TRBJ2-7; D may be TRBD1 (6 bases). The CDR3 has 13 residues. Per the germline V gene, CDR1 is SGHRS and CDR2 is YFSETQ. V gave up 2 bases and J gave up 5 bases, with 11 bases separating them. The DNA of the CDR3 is TGCGCCAGCAGCTTCGCAGGGGAAAACGAGCAGTACTTC. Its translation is CASSFAGENEQYF.

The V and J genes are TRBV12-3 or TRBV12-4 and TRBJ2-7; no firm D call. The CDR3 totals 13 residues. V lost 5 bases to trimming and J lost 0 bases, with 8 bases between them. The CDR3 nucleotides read TGTGCCAGCAGTCTGAGGCACTCCTACGAGCAGTACTTC. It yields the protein CASSLRHSYEQYF.

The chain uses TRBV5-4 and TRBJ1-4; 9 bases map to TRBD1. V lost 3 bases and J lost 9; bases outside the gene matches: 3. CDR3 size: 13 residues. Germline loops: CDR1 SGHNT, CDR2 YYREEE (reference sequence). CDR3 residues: CASSWDREKKLFF. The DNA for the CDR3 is TGTGCCAGCAGCTGGGACAGGGAGAAAAAACTGTTTTTT.

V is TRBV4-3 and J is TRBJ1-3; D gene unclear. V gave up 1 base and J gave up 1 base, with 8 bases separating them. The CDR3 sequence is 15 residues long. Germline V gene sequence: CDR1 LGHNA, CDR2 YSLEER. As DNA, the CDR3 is TGCGCCAGCAGCCAAGGCTTGGGATCTGGAAACACCATATATTTT. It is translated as CASSQGLGSGNTIYF.

The CDR3 DNA reads TGCAGTGCTAGTTCCGGGTCGGTGAACACTGAAGCTTTCTTT. This translates into CSASSGSVNTEAFF. The chain has TRBV20-1 and TRBJ1-1; D is ambiguous. The V gene's germline CDR1 is DFQATT and CDR2 SNEGSKA (reference sequence). V gave up 3 bases and J gave up 0 bases, with 11 bases separating them. The CDR3 has 14 residues.

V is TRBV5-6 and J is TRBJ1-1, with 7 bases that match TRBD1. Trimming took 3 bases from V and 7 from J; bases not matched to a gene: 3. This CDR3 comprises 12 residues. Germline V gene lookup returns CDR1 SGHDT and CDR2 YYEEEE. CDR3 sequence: CASSWDRYEAFF. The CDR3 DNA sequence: TGTGCCAGCAGCTGGGACAGATATGAAGCTTTCTTT. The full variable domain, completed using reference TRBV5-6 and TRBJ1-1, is DAGVTQSPTHLIKTRGQQVTLRCSPKSGHDTVSWYQQALGQGPQFIFQYYEEEERQRGNFPDRFSGHQFPNYSSELNVNALLLGDSALYLCASSWDRYEAFFGQGTRLTVV.

DNA of the CDR3: TGTGCTAGTGGTGTAACTAGCGGGGGCACCGGGGAGCTGTTTTTT. This codes for CASGVTSGGTGELFF. The chain combines TRBV12-5 with TRBJ2-2; TRBD2 matches at 11 bases. This CDR3 region has 15 residues. Unmatched junction bases numbered 3, after V lost 5 bases and J lost 4 bases. Germline CDR1 reads LGHNT; CDR2 reads FRNRAP.